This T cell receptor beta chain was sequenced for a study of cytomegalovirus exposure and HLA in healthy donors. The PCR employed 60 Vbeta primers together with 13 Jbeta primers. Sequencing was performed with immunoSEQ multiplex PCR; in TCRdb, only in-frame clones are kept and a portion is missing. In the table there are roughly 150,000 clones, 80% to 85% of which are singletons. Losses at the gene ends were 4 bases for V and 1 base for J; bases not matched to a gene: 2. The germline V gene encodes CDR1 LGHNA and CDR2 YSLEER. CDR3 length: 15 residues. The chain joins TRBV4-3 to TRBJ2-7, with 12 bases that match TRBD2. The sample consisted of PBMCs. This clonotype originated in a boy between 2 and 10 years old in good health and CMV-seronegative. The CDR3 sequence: CASSPGLAGSYEQYF. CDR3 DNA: TGCGCCAGCAGCCCCGGACTAGCGGGATCCTACGAGCAGTACTTC.